Below, 21 T cell receptor beta chains from the same sample are listed, as sequenced in a study of blood T cells in healthy people across ages. It was with a sample-barcoded 5' primer and a J-beta primer mix that a second PCR of about 6 to 12 cycles was run. TCRdb redid the calling of the 5' RACE reads with MiXCR, one entry per CDR3 protein. The sample lists about 640,000 distinct CDR3 sequences, approximately 59% occurring once. The material sequenced was blood. The receptors here all came from a man in his sixties in good health.

The J gene is TRBJ1-1, the V gene TRBV10-3; TRBD1 is a possible D gene (5 bases). Per the germline V gene, CDR1 is ENHRY and CDR2 is SYGVKD. This CDR3 region has 15 residues. The DNA of the CDR3 is TGTCGCAGGGCCCATCTCGTTCGTATGAACACTGAAGCTTTCTTT. Translated: CRRAHLVRMNTEAFF.

J is TRBJ2-1 and V is TRBV4-2, with 10 positions matching TRBD2. Germline loops: CDR1 LGHNA, CDR2 YNFKEQ. J was trimmed by 9 bases and V by 1 base; bases with no gene match: 9. The CDR3 loop spans 16 amino acids. CDR3 sequence reads: CASSQVSLAGDGEQFF. The CDR3 bases are TGTGCCAGCAGCCAAGTTAGTCTAGCGGGGGACGGTGAGCAGTTCTTC.

This chain joins TRBV12-5 and TRBJ2-1; D remains unclear. CDR1 is LGHNT, CDR2 FRNRAP, per germline. The CDR3 has 13 residues. V lost 7 bases and J lost 6, with 13 bases in between. CDR3 nucleotides: TGTGCTAGTGCCCCGGCGGAAAGCAATGAGCAGTTCTTC. This encodes CASAPAESNEQFF. Variable domain in full (rest from reference TRBV12-5 and TRBJ2-1): DARVTQTPRHKVTEMGQEVTMRCQPILGHNTVFWYRQTMMQGLELLAYFRNRAPLDDSGMPKDRFSAEMPDATLATLKIQPSEPRDSAVYFCASAPAESNEQFFGPGTRLTVL.

This clonotype occurred a few times. The V and J genes are TRBV4-1 and TRBJ2-1; tentative D call: TRBD2 (5 bases). CDR3 length: 15 amino acids. Trimming removed 0 bases from V and 9 bases from J, with 15 bases in between. Germline V gene lookup returns CDR1 MGHRA and CDR2 YSYEKL. CDR3 in DNA: TGCGCCAGCAGCCAAGATGCGAGCCCCGGACTTGAGCAGTTCTTC. It codes for CASSQDASPGLEQFF.

The chain joins TRBV6-1 to TRBJ2-4; no clear D gene. The J call may not be correct, given that the DNA end is closer to TRBJ2-7. Per germline, CDR1 MNHNS and CDR2 SASEGT. CDR3 size: 14 residues. CDR3 region: CASIALYGPYEQYF. The CDR3 DNA is TGTGCCAGCATCGCACTTTACGGGCCCTACGAGCAGTACTTC.

This clonotype was observed a handful of times. The V and J genes are TRBV7-6 and TRBJ1-6; tentatively, D is TRBD1 (6 bases). The V end lost 2 bases, the J end lost 5 bases, and 13 bases lay between the germline ends. CDR1 is SGHVS and CDR2 is FNYEAQ in the germline V gene. CDR3 length equals 16 residues. The CDR3 sequence: CASSLLSGEDNSPLHF. Here the CDR3 DNA reads TGTGCCAGCAGCTTACTGTCAGGGGAAGATAATTCACCCCTCCACTTT. The full variable domain, with the rest looked up from reference TRBV7-6 and TRBJ1-6, is GAGVSQSPRYKVTKRGQDVALRCDPISGHVSLYWYRQALGQGPEFLTYFNYEAQQDKSGLPNDRFSAERPEGSISTLTIQRTEQRDSAMYRCASSLLSGEDNSPLHFGNGTRLTVT.

This clonotype showed up just once. V usage is TRBV12-3 or TRBV12-4 and J usage is TRBJ2-3, with 10 bases lining up with TRBD2. This CDR3 region has 16 residues. Losses at the gene ends were 3 bases for V and 6 bases for J; bases not matched to a gene: 9. CDR3 nucleotides: TGTGCCAGCAGTTTTATATCTAGCGGGGGTGGCGATACGCAGTATTTT. Its protein is CASSFISSGGGDTQYF.

Remarks on this clonotype: Mismatch with germline at one junction end may stem from a read error. V is TRBV7-9 and J is TRBJ2-5; tentative D call: TRBD2 (6 bases). CDR1 is SEHNR and CDR2 is FQNEAQ in the germline V gene (reference sequence). The CDR3 length is 12 residues. The CDR3 nucleotides read TGTGCCAGCGGGACTCGGCAAGAGACCCAGTCCTTC. This sequence encodes CASGTRQETQSF.

CDR3 in amino acids: CASSQDRGRNIQYF. The CDR3 region has the DNA TGCGCCAGCAGCCAGGACAGGGGGCGGAACATTCAGTACTTC. The chain joins TRBV4-1 to TRBJ2-4, with 11 bases aligning to TRBD1. The germline CDR1 and CDR2 sequences are MGHRA and YSYEKL. The J segment lost 7 bases and the V segment lost 3 bases, leaving 2 bases of the junction unmatched. The CDR3 extends over 14 amino acids.

This chain connects TRBV7-8 to TRBJ2-7, with a weak D call TRBD1 (5 bases). The J call is doubtful: the DNA matches TRBJ2-5 better. The CDR3 is 12 amino acids. The V gene's germline CDR1 is SGHVS and CDR2 FQNEAQ. In nucleotides, the CDR3 is TGTGCCAGCAGGGCAGGGTGGGAGACCCAGTACTTC. Its translation is CASRAGWETQYF.

The V gene is TRBV20-1, the J gene TRBJ2-7; possibly TRBD2 for D (6 bases). Trimming stripped 3 bases from V and 3 bases from J, with 15 bases between. The length of the CDR3 is 14 residues. In germline, CDR1 is DFQATT, CDR2 SNEGSKA (reference sequence). In DNA form, the CDR3 reads TGCAGTGCTAGTCAAGGACGGGGGTACTACGAGCAGTACTTC. Translating it yields CSASQGRGYYEQYF.

The table lists this clonotype with many counts. The chain employs TRBV20-1 and TRBJ1-2; D unclear. Germline CDR1 is DFQATT and CDR2 is SNEGSKA (reference sequence). The CDR3 is 11 residues long. V shed 4 bases and J shed 2 bases, with 5 bases lying between them. CDR3 sequence reads: CSATDNYGYTF. CDR3 in DNA: TGCAGTGCTACGGACAACTATGGCTACACCTTC.

The sample holds a few counts of this clonotype. This sequence joins TRBV20-1 and TRBJ2-3; D is possibly TRBD1 (6 bases). V was shortened by 3 bases and J by 3 bases, with 13 bases between the two germline ends. This CDR3 spans 14 amino acids. Germline assignment: CDR1 DFQATT and CDR2 SNEGSKA (reference sequence). The CDR3 is CSARSEQGTDTQYF. DNA for the CDR3: TGCAGTGCTAGGTCGGAACAGGGAACAGATACGCAGTATTTT.

J is TRBJ2-7 and V is TRBV24-1; 7 positions agree with TRBD1. TRBJ2-5 matches the DNA end more closely, so the J call is doubtful. CDR3 length: 14 residues. Germline V gene sequence: CDR1 KGHDR, CDR2 SFDVKD. CDR3 DNA: TGTGCCACCAGTGACCGGGACAGTGGAGAGACCCAGTACTTC. It codes for CATSDRDSGETQYF.

The chain is built from TRBV6-1 and TRBJ2-4; D is unclear. The assigned J gene may be wrong: the sequence end matches TRBJ2-7 better. Per germline, CDR1 MNHNS and CDR2 SASEGT. The CDR3 has 13 amino acids. The CDR3 is CASSEAPTYEQYF. DNA for the CDR3: TGTGCCAGCAGTGAAGCACCCACCTACGAGCAGTACTTC.

This sequence joins TRBV18 and TRBJ2-3, with 9 nucleotides matching TRBD2. Germline CDR1 reads KGHSH; CDR2 reads LQKENI. This CDR3 region has 15 residues. Trimming took 3 bases from V and 6 from J; bases not matched to a gene: 7. The CDR3 DNA is TGTGCCAGCTCACCCGCTAGCGGGGTCACGGATACGCAGTATTTT. Its translation is CASSPASGVTDTQYF.

V usage is TRBV12-3 or TRBV12-4 and J usage is TRBJ2-4; D unresolved. The closer fit of TRBJ2-5 to the DNA end suggests the J call may be wrong. The CDR3 runs 15 residues. The chain's CDR3 is CASSLAPWGQETQYF. CDR3 nucleotide sequence: TGTGCCAGCAGTTTAGCCCCCTGGGGCCAAGAGACCCAGTACTTC.

The chain couples TRBV5-1 to TRBJ2-7, with TRBD1 matching over 8 bases. Germline V CDR1 and CDR2: SGHRS, YFSETQ. This CDR3 spans 17 amino acids. Trimming cost V 4 bases and J 2 bases; bases outside gene matches: 14. CDR3 region: CASSLPDRGKWAYEQYF. The CDR3 DNA follows: TGCGCCAGCAGCCTACCCGACAGGGGTAAATGGGCCTACGAGCAGTACTTC.

The V call is TRBV20-1, the J call TRBJ1-1; possible D gene TRBD1, 5 bases. Germline assignment: CDR1 DFQATT and CDR2 SNEGSKA (reference sequence). This CDR3 region has 12 residues. The V gene lost 8 bases and the J gene lost 0 bases, with 10 bases spanning the gap. Here the CDR3 reads CSPGWVNTEAFF. CDR3 nucleotides: TGCAGTCCAGGGTGGGTGAACACTGAAGCTTTCTTT.

The chain has TRBV27 and TRBJ1-2; D is unclear. The germline gives CDR1 MNHEY, CDR2 SMNVEV (reference sequence). Between the trimmed V and J ends, which lost 6 bases and 4 bases, there was a span of 15 bases. The CDR3 spans 14 residues. The CDR3 sequence is CASRAEARGYGYTF. The CDR3 DNA is TGTGCCAGCAGAGCCGAGGCCCGCGGCTATGGCTACACCTTC.

Notes on this clonotype: This may be a read error: a much more frequent sequence differs by one nucleotide. V is TRBV2 and J is TRBJ2-5; 9 bases match TRBD2. Trimming at V came to 11 bases and at J to 1 base, leaving 8 bases not matched to a gene. Germline assignment: CDR1 SNHLY and CDR2 FYNNEI. The CDR3 loop spans 14 amino acids. The CDR3 nucleotides are TGTGCCGGCGGGGTAGCGGGGGCCCAAGAGACCCAGTACTTC. It encodes CAGGVAGAQETQYF.